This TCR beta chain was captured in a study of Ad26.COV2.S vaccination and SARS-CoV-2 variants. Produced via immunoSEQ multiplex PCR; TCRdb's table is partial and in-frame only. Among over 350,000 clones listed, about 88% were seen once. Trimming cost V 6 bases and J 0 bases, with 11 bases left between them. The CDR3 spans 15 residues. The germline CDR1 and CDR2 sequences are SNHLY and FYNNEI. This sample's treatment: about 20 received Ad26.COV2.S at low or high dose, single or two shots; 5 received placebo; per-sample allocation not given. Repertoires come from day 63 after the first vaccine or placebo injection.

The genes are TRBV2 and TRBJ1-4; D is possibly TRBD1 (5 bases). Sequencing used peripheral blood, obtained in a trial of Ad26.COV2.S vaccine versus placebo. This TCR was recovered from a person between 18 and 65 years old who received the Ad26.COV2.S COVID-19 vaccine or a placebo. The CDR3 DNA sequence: TGTGCCAGCAGGGGACGGACTGCAACTAATGAAAAACTGTTTTTT. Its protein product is CASRGRTATNEKLFF.